A few counts support the clone carrying this T cell receptor (beta chain). Its antigen remains unidentified. This entry is derived from a study of beta chain features in type 1 diabetes. Study findings and constraints: Shorter TCRB CDR3s, moderately but significantly so, marked every one of the four CD4+ subsets in Type 1 diabetes patients.

Reverse transcription of all isolated RNA meant that expressed TCRB transcripts were sequenced. Here immunoSEQ multiplex PCR was the method, and the copy in TCRdb shows in-frame clones only, minus some. The sample carries more than 150,000 clones, roughly 9% recorded once. Germline trimming cut 0 bases from V and 11 bases from J; bases unmatched to any gene: 16. The CDR3 extends over 17 amino acids. CDR1 and CDR2 (germline): SGHDT, YYEEEE. This chain joins TRBV5-6 and TRBJ1-5; TRBD1 matches 8 bases. Material for sequencing was central memory CD4+ T cells from blood. This receptor was taken from a woman in her thirties with type 1 diabetes. DNA of the CDR3: TGTGCCAGCAGCTTGGGGGGCGCGTCGGCGAGGGGACAGGCCCAGCATTTT. Protein: CASSLGGASARGQAQHF.